These T cell receptor beta chains were read from a single sample in a study of cytomegalovirus exposure and HLA in healthy donors. Measured with immunoSEQ multiplex PCR; TCRdb has only the in-frame clones, and not every one. The sample shows about 140,000 clones, approximately 63% of them seen only once. Specimen: PBMCs. Every receptor here comes from a woman aged 55 to 70 in good health and CMV-seropositive. CDR3s include the opening cysteine and the closing phenylalanine or tryptophan. Fields, in order: J gene, V gene, D gene, clone size, CDR3 protein, CDR3 DNA. D genes are given only for firm matches. Expanded clones get a size class; other rows say once, few or many, or leave the size out.

j_call: TRBJ2-5; v_call: TRBV29-1; d_call: TRBD2; clone_size: .; cdr3_aa: CSVLAGEETQYF; cdr3_nt: TGCAGCGTACTAGCGGGAGAAGAGACCCAGTACTTC
j_call: TRBJ2-3; v_call: TRBV28; d_call: .; clone_size: .; cdr3_aa: CASSDPGQRTDTQYF; cdr3_nt: TGTGCCAGCAGCGACCCCGGACAGCGCACAGATACGCAGTATTTT
j_call: TRBJ1-3; v_call: TRBV6-1; d_call: .; clone_size: .; cdr3_aa: CASLLQGGNTIYF; cdr3_nt: TGTGCCAGCCTATTACAGGGTGGAAACACCATATATTTT
j_call: TRBJ2-1; v_call: TRBV9; d_call: TRBD2; clone_size: .; cdr3_aa: CASSQRTSGNNEQFF; cdr3_nt: TGTGCCAGCAGCCAAAGGACTAGCGGGAACAATGAGCAGTTCTTC
j_call: TRBJ1-5; v_call: TRBV6-1; d_call: .; clone_size: .; cdr3_aa: CASTTGGGGNQPQHF; cdr3_nt: TGTGCCAGCACCACAGGAGGAGGGGGCAATCAGCCCCAGCATTTT
j_call: TRBJ1-3; v_call: TRBV29-1; d_call: .; clone_size: few; cdr3_aa: CSMTGAGNTIYF; cdr3_nt: TGCAGCATGACAGGTGCTGGAAACACCATATATTTT
j_call: TRBJ1-1; v_call: TRBV5-1; d_call: .; clone_size: .; cdr3_aa: CASSGTGQLNTEAFF; cdr3_nt: TGCGCCAGCAGCGGGACCGGACAGTTGAACACTGAAGCTTTCTTT
j_call: TRBJ2-1; v_call: TRBV11-2; d_call: .; clone_size: .; cdr3_aa: CASSPPPGNEQFF; cdr3_nt: TGTGCCAGCAGCCCCCCCCCGGGCAATGAGCAGTTCTTC
j_call: TRBJ2-1; v_call: TRBV6-1; d_call: TRBD2; clone_size: .; cdr3_aa: CASSELASGYNEQFF; cdr3_nt: TGTGCCAGCAGTGAGTTGGCTAGCGGCTACAATGAGCAGTTCTTC
j_call: TRBJ2-1; v_call: TRBV6-1; d_call: TRBD1; clone_size: .; cdr3_aa: CASSAQGSYNEQFF; cdr3_nt: TGTGCCAGCAGTGCACAGGGGTCCTACAATGAGCAGTTCTTC
j_call: TRBJ1-2; v_call: TRBV6-1; d_call: .; clone_size: .; cdr3_aa: CASTKSTLGDYGYTF; cdr3_nt: TGTGCCAGCACGAAGTCGACTCTGGGAGACTATGGCTACACCTTC
j_call: TRBJ2-3; v_call: TRBV6-1; d_call: TRBD1; clone_size: .; cdr3_aa: CASSGQGTDTQYF; cdr3_nt: TGTGCCAGCAGTGGACAGGGTACAGATACGCAGTATTTT
j_call: TRBJ1-1; v_call: TRBV20-1; d_call: .; clone_size: few; cdr3_aa: CSATTGRAFF; cdr3_nt: TGCAGTGCAACGACCGGGAGAGCTTTCTTT
j_call: TRBJ1-5; v_call: TRBV9; d_call: .; clone_size: .; cdr3_aa: CASSPGSGDQPQHF; cdr3_nt: TGTGCCAGCAGTCCCGGCTCCGGAGATCAGCCCCAGCATTTT
j_call: TRBJ1-2; v_call: TRBV5-1; d_call: .; clone_size: .; cdr3_aa: CASSPDGGPSKGYTF; cdr3_nt: TGCGCCAGCAGCCCGGACGGGGGGCCCTCGAAAGGCTACACCTTC
j_call: TRBJ2-7; v_call: TRBV5-1; d_call: TRBD1; clone_size: .; cdr3_aa: CASSPDRGQGSEQYF; cdr3_nt: TGCGCCAGCAGCCCCGACAGGGGACAGGGGAGCGAGCAGTACTTC
j_call: TRBJ2-7; v_call: TRBV20-1; d_call: .; clone_size: .; cdr3_aa: CSAGRRYEQYF; cdr3_nt: TGCAGTGCGGGGAGAAGGTACGAGCAGTACTTC
j_call: TRBJ2-7; v_call: TRBV7-3; d_call: .; clone_size: .; cdr3_aa: CASSLLAAAIDEQYF; cdr3_nt: TGTGCCAGCAGCTTACTAGCCGCGGCGATCGACGAGCAGTACTTC
j_call: TRBJ1-5; v_call: TRBV5-6; d_call: .; clone_size: .; cdr3_aa: CASSLWQVPYSNQPQHF; cdr3_nt: TGTGCCAGCAGCTTGTGGCAGGTTCCGTATAGCAATCAGCCCCAGCATTTT
j_call: TRBJ2-2; v_call: TRBV28; d_call: TRBD2; clone_size: .; cdr3_aa: CASRLAGGPGTGELFF; cdr3_nt: TGTGCCAGCAGGTTAGCGGGAGGGCCTGGCACCGGGGAGCTGTTTTTT
j_call: TRBJ2-3; v_call: TRBV19; d_call: .; clone_size: .; cdr3_aa: CASKRAGTDTQYF; cdr3_nt: TGTGCCAGTAAGCGTGCGGGCACAGATACGCAGTATTTT
j_call: TRBJ1-1; v_call: TRBV5-1; d_call: TRBD1; clone_size: .; cdr3_aa: CASSLRGGVTEAFF; cdr3_nt: TGCGCCAGCAGCTTGAGAGGGGGCGTCACTGAAGCTTTCTTT
j_call: TRBJ1-4; v_call: TRBV6-1; d_call: TRBD1; clone_size: few; cdr3_aa: CASSEASGTANEKLFF; cdr3_nt: TGTGCCAGCAGTGAAGCATCCGGGACAGCTAATGAAAAACTGTTTTTT
j_call: TRBJ2-7; v_call: TRBV4-1; d_call: TRBD1; clone_size: .; cdr3_aa: CASSPLGQGVGEQYF; cdr3_nt: TGCGCCAGCAGCCCGCTGGGACAGGGGGTAGGTGAGCAGTACTTC
j_call: TRBJ1-3; v_call: TRBV5-1; d_call: TRBD1; clone_size: once; cdr3_aa: CASSFGQGAGNTIYF; cdr3_nt: TGCGCCAGCAGCTTTGGACAGGGGGCTGGAAACACCATATATTTT
j_call: TRBJ2-1; v_call: TRBV11-3; d_call: .; clone_size: once; cdr3_aa: CASSNRAFRGEQFF; cdr3_nt: TGTGCCAGCAGCAATAGGGCCTTTCGGGGTGAGCAGTTCTTC
j_call: TRBJ1-4; v_call: TRBV5-1; d_call: .; clone_size: .; cdr3_aa: CASSLGRGEKLFF; cdr3_nt: TGCGCCAGCAGCTTGGGCAGGGGTGAAAAACTGTTTTTT
j_call: TRBJ2-7; v_call: TRBV25-1; d_call: TRBD2; clone_size: .; cdr3_aa: CASSPQRDLYEQYF; cdr3_nt: TGTGCCAGCAGTCCCCAGCGGGATTTATACGAGCAGTACTTC
j_call: TRBJ1-5; v_call: TRBV4-1; d_call: .; clone_size: few; cdr3_aa: CASSLTVNQPQHF; cdr3_nt: TGCGCCAGCAGCCTGACAGTTAATCAGCCCCAGCATTTT
j_call: TRBJ1-4; v_call: TRBV6-1; d_call: TRBD1; clone_size: .; cdr3_aa: CASSPGTVNEKLFF; cdr3_nt: TGTGCCAGCAGCCCCGGGACAGTTAATGAAAAACTGTTTTTT
j_call: TRBJ1-1; v_call: TRBV7-9; d_call: .; clone_size: .; cdr3_aa: CASSPGGEVWTEAFF; cdr3_nt: TGTGCCAGCAGCCCAGGAGGTGAGGTATGGACTGAAGCTTTCTTT
j_call: TRBJ2-1; v_call: TRBV19; d_call: .; clone_size: once; cdr3_aa: CASSMATVPNEQFF; cdr3_nt: TGTGCCAGTAGTATGGCGACAGTCCCTAATGAGCAGTTCTTC
j_call: TRBJ1-5; v_call: TRBV28; d_call: TRBD1; clone_size: few; cdr3_aa: CASSQPGQGNQPQHF; cdr3_nt: TGTGCCAGCAGTCAACCGGGACAGGGGAATCAGCCCCAGCATTTT
j_call: TRBJ2-1; v_call: TRBV28; d_call: TRBD2; clone_size: .; cdr3_aa: CASRHLAGPNEQFF; cdr3_nt: TGTGCCAGCAGACACTTAGCGGGGCCCAATGAGCAGTTCTTC
j_call: TRBJ2-3; v_call: TRBV10-3; d_call: TRBD2; clone_size: .; cdr3_aa: CAIRVSGSVADTQYF; cdr3_nt: TGTGCCATCAGGGTTAGCGGGAGTGTCGCAGATACGCAGTATTTT
j_call: TRBJ1-1; v_call: TRBV13; d_call: .; clone_size: .; cdr3_aa: CASSLEGVTEAFF; cdr3_nt: TGTGCCAGCAGCTTAGAGGGGGTCACTGAAGCTTTCTTT
j_call: TRBJ2-1; v_call: TRBV27; d_call: TRBD2; clone_size: .; cdr3_aa: CASLPTSGRAGYNEQFF; cdr3_nt: TGTGCCAGCCTCCCGACTAGCGGGAGGGCCGGATACAATGAGCAGTTCTTC
j_call: TRBJ2-7; v_call: TRBV6-1; d_call: TRBD1; clone_size: .; cdr3_aa: CASSEQDRFKYF; cdr3_nt: TGTGCCAGCAGTGAACAGGACAGGTTCAAGTACTTC
j_call: TRBJ2-1; v_call: TRBV15; d_call: TRBD2; clone_size: .; cdr3_aa: CASSGRFHNEQFF; cdr3_nt: TGTGCCAGCAGCGGGAGGTTCCACAATGAGCAGTTCTTC
j_call: TRBJ1-2; v_call: TRBV11-2; d_call: .; clone_size: .; cdr3_aa: CASSQTANYGYTF; cdr3_nt: TGTGCCAGCAGCCAGACAGCTAACTATGGCTACACCTTC
j_call: TRBJ2-7; v_call: TRBV5-5; d_call: .; clone_size: .; cdr3_aa: CASSLGGAGIGEQYF; cdr3_nt: TGTGCCAGCAGCTTGGGGGGCGCGGGAATAGGCGAGCAGTACTTC
j_call: TRBJ2-1; v_call: TRBV9; d_call: .; clone_size: .; cdr3_aa: CASSVVSGAYNEQFF; cdr3_nt: TGTGCCAGCAGCGTAGTTAGCGGAGCCTACAATGAGCAGTTCTTC
j_call: TRBJ1-2; v_call: TRBV28; d_call: .; clone_size: .; cdr3_aa: CASSFGANYGYTF; cdr3_nt: TGTGCCAGCAGTTTTGGGGCCAACTATGGCTACACCTTC